This entry concerns a single TCR beta chain. Deletions cut 2 bases from V and 4 bases from J, with 11 bases between. The CDR3 has 14 residues. From germline, CDR1 is MDHEN and CDR2 SYDVKM. Clones were sequenced by immunoSEQ multiplex PCR, and TCRdb holds only the in-frame ones, with some missing. The sample has about 140,000 clones, around 81% seen once. With cryopreserved PBMCs as the source, roughly 1.8 micrograms of genomic DNA went to TCR beta libraries. The sample originates from a study of cytotoxic CD8 clonotypes in ibrutinib-treated CLL. This specimen was PBMCs, taken after 36 months of ibrutinib treatment. The chain is built from TRBV28 and TRBJ2-5, with D hard to call. The receptor's source is a human donor with chronic lymphocytic leukemia. The CDR3 spells CASSLPPGGETQYF. The CDR3 DNA sequence: TGTGCCAGCAGTTTACCCCCGGGCGGAGAGACCCAGTACTTC. The full variable domain, in which reference TRBV28 and TRBJ2-5 provide the parts outside the CDR3, is DVKVTQSSRYLVKRTGEKVFLECVQDMDHENMFWYRQDPGLGLRLIYFSYDVKMKEKGDIPEGYSVSREKKERFSLILESASTNQTSMYLCASSLPPGGETQYFGPGTRLLVL.